What follows are 10 T cell receptor beta chains derived from one specimen sequenced in a study of blood T cell repertoires in COVID-19. Only in-frame clones appear in the TCRdb table, and some are missing; sequencing was by immunoSEQ multiplex PCR. This sample yields some 270,000 clones, of which about 84% are seen a single time; about 5.4% belongs to the top ten. Sequences were obtained from peripheral blood. Receptors originate from a woman of 80 years or more with COVID-19, enrolled during active disease.

The J gene is TRBJ2-1, the V gene TRBV10-3, with a weak D call TRBD2 (5 bases). The CDR3 is 11 residues long. The V end was cut by 4 bases, the J end by 7 bases, with 5 bases between. Germline CDR1 reads ENHRY; CDR2 reads SYGVKD. The CDR3 DNA is TGTGCCATCAGTGCGGGGAATGAGCAGTTCTTC. The encoded protein is CAISAGNEQFF.

The V and J genes are TRBV19 and TRBJ2-5, with D perhaps TRBD1 (5 bases). The length of the CDR3 is 13 residues. The V gene's germline CDR1 is LNHDA and CDR2 SQIVND (reference sequence). V lost 1 base, J lost 7 bases, and 10 bases lay in between. This CDR3 reads CASSIGGSMTQYF. The CDR3 DNA sequence: TGTGCCAGTAGTATAGGGGGCTCAATGACCCAGTACTTC.

This clone was seen once. This chain links TRBV2 with TRBJ1-6; D call uncertain. Germline-derived CDR1 and CDR2 are SNHLY and FYNNEI. V dropped 7 bases and J dropped 6 bases, with 16 bases sitting between them. The CDR3 is 15 amino acids. As DNA, the CDR3 is TGTGCCAGCACCCCTGAGGGCAGCTTTAATTCACCCCTCCACTTT. It translates to CASTPEGSFNSPLHF.

The rearrangement links TRBV5-1 to TRBJ2-1; 7 bases line up with TRBD2. The V gene end was trimmed by 4 bases and the J gene end by 2 bases; junction bases not matched to a gene: 9. There are 16 residues in the CDR3. Germline V gene data show CDR1 as SGHRS and CDR2 as YFSETQ. The CDR3 spells CASSPSPGLTYNEQFF. The CDR3 coding sequence is TGCGCCAGCAGCCCCTCACCGGGACTAACCTACAATGAGCAGTTCTTC.

V is TRBV6-6 and J is TRBJ1-3; D gene uncertain. This CDR3 comprises 16 residues. Germline loops: CDR1 MNHNY, CDR2 SVGAGI (reference sequence). The V end lost 0 bases, the J end lost 1 base, and 10 bases lay between the germline ends. The CDR3 loop is CASSYSTGRSGNTIYF. The CDR3 bases are TGTGCCAGCAGTTACTCCACGGGGAGGTCTGGAAACACCATATATTTT.

V is TRBV18 and J is TRBJ2-3; D might be TRBD2 (7 bases). CDR1 is KGHSH and CDR2 is LQKENI in the germline V gene. CDR3 length: 16 amino acids. V lost 2 bases to trimming and J lost 4 bases, with 16 bases between them. In DNA, the CDR3 is TGTGCCAGCTCACCAAGGGGGGGCGTTGGGTCAGATACGCAGTATTTT. Its protein product is CASSPRGGVGSDTQYF.

The chain joins TRBV29-1 to TRBJ2-4; 8 nucleotides match TRBD2. The V segment lost 1 base and the J segment 9 bases; nucleotides outside the gene matches: 8. From germline, CDR1 is SQVTM and CDR2 ANQGSEA. CDR3 length: 14 amino acids. The CDR3 DNA is TGCAGCGTTGAAGCGGGGGGGCCTGGGGCCATTCAGTACTTC. Residues: CSVEAGGPGAIQYF.

This chain joins TRBV6-2 or TRBV6-3 and TRBJ1-3, with D maybe TRBD1 (5 bases). The CDR3 loop spans 13 amino acids. The V and J ends lost 5 bases and 0 bases respectively, with 5 bases between them. Germline lookup yields CDR1 MNHEY and CDR2 SVGEGT. The CDR3 loop is CASSGHSGNTIYF. In DNA, the CDR3 is TGTGCCAGCAGTGGACACTCTGGAAACACCATATATTTT.

This clone was recorded only once. V and J are TRBV30 and TRBJ2-3; 7 bases line up with TRBD2. The CDR3 consists of 13 residues. J was trimmed by 3 bases and V by 1 base; bases with no gene match: 1. CDR1 and CDR2 (germline): GTSNPN, SVGIG (reference sequence). Written as DNA, the CDR3 is TGTGCCTGGAGTGGACTAGCTACAGATACGCAGTATTTT. Residues: CAWSGLATDTQYF.

Note on this clone: This specimen includes other DNA sequences encoding the same CDR3. The chain employs TRBV9 and TRBJ1-2, with 11 bases aligning to TRBD1. The ends lost 3 bases at V and 4 bases at J; junction bases unmatched: 5. Germline CDR1 is SGDLS and CDR2 is YYNGEE. The CDR3 loop spans 15 amino acids. The CDR3 nucleotides read TGTGCCAGCAGCGCCGGGACAGGGGGGTTCTATGGCTACACCTTC. It codes for CASSAGTGGFYGYTF.